This passage covers 3 T cell receptor beta chains from one sample sequenced in a study of OX40 agonist ivuxolimab in advanced cancers. Only in-frame clones appear in the TCRdb table, and some are missing; sequencing was by immunoSEQ multiplex PCR. The sample has over 60,000 clones; about 90% are singletons. The sequencing here drew on CD4+ or CD8+ T cells sorted from blood, taken in a trial of the OX40 agonist ivuxolimab. All receptors come from an adult with an advanced solid tumor such as melanoma, head and neck, liver or kidney cancer.

The chain employs TRBV7-9 and TRBJ2-3; TRBD2 matches 10 bases. Germline V gene data show CDR1 as SEHNR and CDR2 as FQNEAQ (reference sequence). Trimming took 7 bases from V and 4 from J; bases not matched to a gene: 11. The CDR3 totals 16 residues. CDR3 sequence: CASNNWLAGASDTQYF. In DNA, the CDR3 is TGTGCCAGCAACAACTGGCTAGCGGGGGCCTCAGATACGCAGTATTTT.

The rearrangement joins TRBV5-1 to TRBJ2-7; the D is unclear. The CDR3 extends over 17 amino acids. Germline V gene lookup returns CDR1 SGHRS and CDR2 YFSETQ. The V and J ends lost 0 bases and 2 bases respectively, with 18 bases between them. The CDR3 DNA sequence: TGCGCCAGCAGCTTGGCTTCCCGATCACGGAGCCCCTACGAGCAGTACTTC. Its translation: CASSLASRSRSPYEQYF.

The genes are TRBV6-5 and TRBJ2-7; maybe TRBD2 (6 bases). CDR1 and CDR2 (germline): MNHEY, SVGAGI. V was pared by 8 bases and J by 3 bases, with 14 bases between. This CDR3 spans 13 amino acids. The CDR3 DNA is TGTGCCAGCGGACCGGGACTTCTCTACGAGCAGTACTTC. Amino acid sequence: CASGPGLLYEQYF.